The 18 T cell receptor beta chains below all came from one sample that was sequenced in a study of T cells in Graves' hyperthyroidism and ophthalmopathy. It was RNA transcripts that yielded the amplified TCR beta CDR3 regions. Using the HTBI primer set, a first-round RT-PCR was run on the TCR CDR3. TCRdb redid the calling of the multiplex PCR reads with MiXCR, one entry per CDR3 protein. The sample shows about 400,000 distinct CDR3 sequences, about 16% of them seen only once. Material for sequencing was blood. The receptors come from a woman in her twenties or thirties with Graves' hyperthyroidism.

The sample holds many counts of this clonotype. In nucleotides, the CDR3 is TGTGCCAGCAGTTTGATTGAGACGGCGAAGTACGAGCAGTACTTC. Protein: CASSLIETAKYEQYF. This sequence joins TRBV28 and TRBJ2-7, with D uncertain. The length of the CDR3 is 15 residues. Germline V lookup: CDR1 MDHEN, CDR2 SYDVKM. The V end lost 3 bases, the J end lost 4 bases, and 16 bases lay between the germline ends.

The chain employs TRBV5-6 and TRBJ1-5, with D possibly being TRBD1 (5 bases). V lost 4 bases and J lost 7, with 15 bases in between. CDR3 length equals 14 residues. Germline loops: CDR1 SGHDT, CDR2 YYEEEE. The CDR3 sequence: CASSHRQSQQPQHF. The CDR3 DNA is TGTGCCAGCAGCCATCGACAGAGCCAACAGCCCCAGCATTTT.

This clonotype was seen only a few times. V is TRBV6-5 and J is TRBJ2-1; perhaps TRBD1 as D (6 bases). Germline CDR1 and CDR2: MNHEY and SVGAGI. The V and J ends lost 0 bases and 9 bases respectively, with 15 bases between them. The CDR3 consists of 15 residues. The CDR3 DNA sequence: TGTGCCAGCAGTTACTCTTCTCGGCTAGGGGGTGAGCAGTTCTTC. The encoded protein is CASSYSSRLGGEQFF.

This clonotype was observed many times. The chain is built from TRBV28 and TRBJ1-1, with D possibly TRBD1 on 5 matching bases. This CDR3 has 13 amino acids. CDR1 is MDHEN and CDR2 is SYDVKM in the germline V gene. Trimming removed 2 bases at V and 7 bases at J, with 11 bases between. The CDR3 bases are TGTGCCAGCAGTTTACCAGGGATTTATGAAGCTTTCTTT. This translates into CASSLPGIYEAFF.

This clonotype was counted a few times. The chain has TRBV29-1 and TRBJ2-7, with 8 bases lining up with TRBD2. V lost 7 bases and J lost 4; bases outside the gene matches: 12. This CDR3 comprises 14 residues. Germline lookup yields CDR1 SQVTM and CDR2 ANQGSEA. DNA of the CDR3: TGCAGCGCTGCCCCGGGACTAGTAGGTTACGAGCAGTACTTC. Translation: CSAAPGLVGYEQYF.

This chain links TRBV9 with TRBJ2-7; D not certain. This CDR3 comprises 14 residues. The V and J ends lost 0 bases and 3 bases respectively, with 10 bases between them. CDR1 is SGDLS and CDR2 is YYNGEE in the germline V gene. CDR3 DNA: TGTGCCAGCAGCGTAGAAGCACTGAGCTACGAGCAGTACTTC. Translation: CASSVEALSYEQYF. Drawing the rest from reference TRBV9 and TRBJ2-7, the complete variable domain is DSGVTQTPKHLITATGQRVTLRCSPRSGDLSVYWYQQSLDQGLQFLIQYYNGEERAKGNILERFSAQQFPDLHSELNLSSLELGDSALYFCASSVEALSYEQYFGPGTRLTVT.

The chain couples TRBV27 to TRBJ1-2; a weak D match, TRBD1 (5 bases). The V and J ends lost 8 bases and 3 bases respectively, with 10 bases between them. Germline values: CDR1 MNHEY, CDR2 SMNVEV (reference sequence). The CDR3 runs to 12 residues. The CDR3: CASGGGYYGYTF. Written as DNA, the CDR3 is TGTGCCAGCGGGGGGGGGTACTATGGCTACACCTTC.

This chain joins TRBV12-3 or TRBV12-4 and TRBJ2-7; TRBD2 might be the D (5 bases). The CDR3 is made up of 13 amino acids. Trimming stripped 6 bases from V and 6 bases from J, with 15 bases between. For the CDR3, the DNA is TGTGCCAGCAGGTTATCCGGAGGTCGCGAGCAGTACTTC. Amino acids: CASRLSGGREQYF.

This clonotype was picked up a small number of times. This sequence joins TRBV7-2 and TRBJ1-6, with D perhaps TRBD1 (6 bases). CDR3 length equals 15 residues. Germline V gene sequence: CDR1 SGHTA, CDR2 FQGNSA. Trimming pared 5 bases from V and 10 bases from J, leaving 18 bases between. In DNA, the CDR3 is TGTGCCAGCAGCCCGATGGACAGTTTATTGTCACCCCTCCACTTT. Translation gives CASSPMDSLLSPLHF. The full variable domain, completed using reference TRBV7-2 and TRBJ1-6, is GAGVSQSPSNKVTEKGKDVELRCDPISGHTALYWYRQSLGQGLEFLIYFQGNSAPDKSGLPSDRFSAERTGGSVSTLTIQRTQQEDSAVYLCASSPMDSLLSPLHFGNGTRLTVT.

This clonotype has more than one count but fewer than ten. The V and J genes are TRBV7-8 and TRBJ1-5, with TRBD1 as a possible D gene (5 bases). Looked up from germline, CDR1 is SGHVS and CDR2 is FQNEAQ. Between the trimmed V and J ends, which lost 2 bases and 5 bases, there was a span of 10 bases. CDR3 length equals 14 residues. The CDR3 loop reads CASSLFREYQPQHF. The CDR3 DNA reads TGTGCCAGCAGCTTATTCAGGGAATATCAGCCCCAGCATTTT. The full variable domain, rest sourced from reference TRBV7-8 and TRBJ1-5, is GAGVSQSPRYKVAKRGQDVALRCDPISGHVSLFWYQQALGQGPEFLTYFQNEAQLDKSGLPSDRFFAERPEGSVSTLKIQRTQQEDSAVYLCASSLFREYQPQHFGDGTRLSIL.

This clonotype was detected only a few times. The chain links TRBV9 to TRBJ2-2; 7 bases agree with TRBD2. CDR3 size: 16 residues. Germline V gene lookup returns CDR1 SGDLS and CDR2 YYNGEE. The V segment lost 3 bases and the J segment 3 bases; nucleotides outside the gene matches: 8. The CDR3 here is CASSDELASDTGELFF. In DNA form, the CDR3 reads TGTGCCAGCAGCGATGAACTAGCGTCGGACACCGGGGAGCTGTTTTTT.

The chain is built from TRBV2 and TRBJ2-5; 8 bases line up with TRBD2. The germline gives CDR1 SNHLY, CDR2 FYNNEI. V trimming: 4 bases; J trimming: 1 base; junction bases outside the gene matches: 14. The CDR3 is 18 amino acids. CDR3 residues: CASSGTSQKPLSQETQYF. CDR3 sequence (DNA): TGTGCCAGCAGTGGGACTAGCCAAAAGCCACTATCCCAAGAGACCCAGTACTTC.

This clonotype was recorded many times. The chain employs TRBV5-1 and TRBJ2-3; 7 bases are shared with TRBD1. From germline, CDR1 is SGHRS and CDR2 YFSETQ. The CDR3 extends over 14 amino acids. V was clipped by 4 bases and J by 3 bases; unmatched bases: 5. The CDR3 region has the DNA TGCGCCAGCAGCAAGGGGGCGCCGACAGATACGCAGTATTTT. Its protein is CASSKGAPTDTQYF. Filled out from reference TRBV5-1 and TRBJ2-3, the complete variable domain reads KAGVTQTPRYLIKTRGQQVTLSCSPISGHRSVSWYQQTPGQGLQFLFEYFSETQRNKGNFPGRFSGRQFSNSRSEMNVSTLELGDSALYLCASSKGAPTDTQYFGPGTRLTVL.

The chain uses TRBV9 and TRBJ2-2, with 10 nucleotides matching TRBD2. This CDR3 has 18 residues. The germline gives CDR1 SGDLS, CDR2 YYNGEE. V shed 0 bases and J 3 bases; nucleotides not matched to a gene: 8. The CDR3 sequence: CASSVEASGRGYTGELFF. The DNA for the CDR3 is TGTGCCAGCAGCGTAGAGGCTAGCGGGAGAGGGTACACCGGGGAGCTGTTTTTT. Supplemented by reference TRBV9 and TRBJ2-2, the full variable domain reads DSGVTQTPKHLITATGQRVTLRCSPRSGDLSVYWYQQSLDQGLQFLIQYYNGEERAKGNILERFSAQQFPDLHSELNLSSLELGDSALYFCASSVEASGRGYTGELFFGEGSRLTVL.

This clonotype has only a few counts. The junction departs from germline at one end; a sequencing error may be responsible. The J gene is TRBJ2-7, the V gene TRBV10-2; 14 positions match TRBD2. CDR1 is WSHSY, CDR2 SAAADI, per germline. The CDR3 loop spans 11 amino acids. The CDR3: CASSSGTSGSF. The CDR3 nucleotides are TGCGCCAGCAGCTCCGGGACTAGCGGGAGTTTC.

This clonotype was detected ten times or more. This chain uses TRBV28 with TRBJ1-2; D might be TRBD1 (5 bases). Germline CDR1 reads MDHEN; CDR2 reads SYDVKM. The CDR3 runs to 13 residues. V lost 2 bases, J lost 3 bases, and 7 bases lay in between. CDR3 amino acids: CASSLDSYYGYTF. As DNA, the CDR3 is TGTGCCAGCAGTTTAGACAGTTACTATGGCTACACCTTC.

This clonotype came up many times. The chain recombines TRBV20-1 with TRBJ2-7, with TRBD2 matching 9 bases. The CDR3 sequence is 14 residues long. The V segment lost 2 bases and the J segment 2 bases; nucleotides outside the gene matches: 4. Germline-derived CDR1 and CDR2 are DFQATT and SNEGSKA (reference sequence). In nucleotides, the CDR3 is TGCAGTGCTAGAACGCCTAGCGGGACCTACGAGCAGTACTTC. Translating it yields CSARTPSGTYEQYF.

About this clonotype: A much larger clone differs by one base, so this may be a read error. The CDR3 does not end in the conserved phenylalanine or tryptophan, so this is likely a read error. V and J are TRBV3-1 and TRBJ2-7; D ambiguous. The V gene's germline CDR1 is LGHDT and CDR2 YNNKEL (reference sequence). Between the trimmed V and J ends, which lost 1 base and 3 bases, there was a span of 10 bases. The CDR3 extends over 14 amino acids. CDR3 DNA sequence: TGTGCCAGCAGCCAAGCGGGCTCTGACTACGAGCAGTACCTC. Encoded protein: CASSQAGSDYEQYL.